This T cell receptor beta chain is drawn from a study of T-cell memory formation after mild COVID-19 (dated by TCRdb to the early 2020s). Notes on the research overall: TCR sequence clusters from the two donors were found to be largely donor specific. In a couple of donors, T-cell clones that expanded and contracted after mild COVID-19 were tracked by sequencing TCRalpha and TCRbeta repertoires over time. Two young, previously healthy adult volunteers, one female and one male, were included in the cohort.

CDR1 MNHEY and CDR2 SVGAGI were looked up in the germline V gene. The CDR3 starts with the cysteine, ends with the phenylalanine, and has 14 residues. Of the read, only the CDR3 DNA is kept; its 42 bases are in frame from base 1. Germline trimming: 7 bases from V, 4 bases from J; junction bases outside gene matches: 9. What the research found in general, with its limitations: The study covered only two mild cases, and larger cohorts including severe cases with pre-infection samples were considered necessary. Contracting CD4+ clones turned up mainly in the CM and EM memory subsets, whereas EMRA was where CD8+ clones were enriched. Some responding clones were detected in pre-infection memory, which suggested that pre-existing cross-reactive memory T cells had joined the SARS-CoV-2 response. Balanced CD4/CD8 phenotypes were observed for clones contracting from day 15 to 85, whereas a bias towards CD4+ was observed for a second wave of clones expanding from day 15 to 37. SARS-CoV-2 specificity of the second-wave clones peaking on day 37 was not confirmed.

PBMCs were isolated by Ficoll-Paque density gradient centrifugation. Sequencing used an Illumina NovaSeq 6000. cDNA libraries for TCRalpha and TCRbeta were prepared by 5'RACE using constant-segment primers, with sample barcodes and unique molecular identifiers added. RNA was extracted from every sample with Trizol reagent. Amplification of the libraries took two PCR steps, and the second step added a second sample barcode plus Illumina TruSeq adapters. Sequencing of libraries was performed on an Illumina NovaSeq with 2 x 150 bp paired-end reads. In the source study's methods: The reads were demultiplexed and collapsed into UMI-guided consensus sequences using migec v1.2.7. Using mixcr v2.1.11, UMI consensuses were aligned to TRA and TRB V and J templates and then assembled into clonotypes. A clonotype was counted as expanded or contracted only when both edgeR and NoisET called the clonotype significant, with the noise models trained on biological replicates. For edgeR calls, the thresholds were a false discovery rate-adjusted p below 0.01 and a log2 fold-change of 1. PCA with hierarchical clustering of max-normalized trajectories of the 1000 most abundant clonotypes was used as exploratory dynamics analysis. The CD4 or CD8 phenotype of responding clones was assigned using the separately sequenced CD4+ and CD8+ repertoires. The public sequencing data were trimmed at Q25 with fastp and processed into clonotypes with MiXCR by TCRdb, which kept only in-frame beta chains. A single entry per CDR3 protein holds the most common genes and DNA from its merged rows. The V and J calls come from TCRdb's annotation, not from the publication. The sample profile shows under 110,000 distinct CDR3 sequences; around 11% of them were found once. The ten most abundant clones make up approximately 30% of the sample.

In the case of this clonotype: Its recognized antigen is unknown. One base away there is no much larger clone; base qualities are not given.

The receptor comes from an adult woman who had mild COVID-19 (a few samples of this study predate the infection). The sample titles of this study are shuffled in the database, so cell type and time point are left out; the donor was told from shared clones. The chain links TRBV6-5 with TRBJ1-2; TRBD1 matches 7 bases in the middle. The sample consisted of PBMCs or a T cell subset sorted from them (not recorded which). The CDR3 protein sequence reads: CASTSGQGVYGYTF. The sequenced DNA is TGTGCCAGCACCTCGGGGCAGGGGGTCTATGGCTACACCTTC.